The entry below gives a single TCR beta chain sequence along with its context. Its cognate antigen is unknown. DNA at approximately 200 ng, roughly 30,000 T cell genomes, went into sorted-subset replicate PCRs. Profiled with immunoSEQ multiplex PCR; TCRdb holds only in-frame clones, not every one. The sample yields some 240,000 clones, 65% seen once. Among the donors, all were Caucasian adults who lived in Nashville, Tennessee. This entry belongs to a study of shared clonotypes between healthy human individuals. Study findings and constraints: The study generally estimated greater richness for naive than memory subsets.

In germline, CDR1 is KGHSH, CDR2 LQKENI. The CDR3 covers 13 residues. V was shortened by 3 bases and J by 6 bases, with 9 bases between the two germline ends. This clonotype was obtained from a man aged 25-40 years in good health. V gene TRBV18 combines with J gene TRBJ2-1; D gene uncertain. The sample comprised memory CD4+ T cells sorted from blood. As for subset: CD45RA-negative fraction. In DNA, the CDR3 is TGTGCCAGCTCACCCCGCCCAGTCAATGAGCAGTTCTTC. Its translation is CASSPRPVNEQFF.